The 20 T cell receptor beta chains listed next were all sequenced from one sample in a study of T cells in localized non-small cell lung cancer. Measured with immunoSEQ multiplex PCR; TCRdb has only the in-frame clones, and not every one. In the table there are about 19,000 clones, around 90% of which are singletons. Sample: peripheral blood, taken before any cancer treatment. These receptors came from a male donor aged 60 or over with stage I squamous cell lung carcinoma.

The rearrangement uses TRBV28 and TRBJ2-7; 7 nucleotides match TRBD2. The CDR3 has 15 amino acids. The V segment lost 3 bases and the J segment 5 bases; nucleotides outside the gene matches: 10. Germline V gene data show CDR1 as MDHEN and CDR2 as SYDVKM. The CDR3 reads CASSFNREGSHEQYF. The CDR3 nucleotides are TGTGCCAGCAGTTTTAATAGGGAGGGGTCCCACGAGCAGTACTTC.

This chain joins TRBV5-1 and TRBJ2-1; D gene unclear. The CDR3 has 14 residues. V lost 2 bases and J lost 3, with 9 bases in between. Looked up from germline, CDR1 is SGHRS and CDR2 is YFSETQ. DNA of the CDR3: TGCGCCAGCAGCTTAGGTGACGGCTACAATGAGCAGTTCTTC. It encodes CASSLGDGYNEQFF. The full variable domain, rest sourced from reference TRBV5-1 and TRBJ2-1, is KAGVTQTPRYLIKTRGQQVTLSCSPISGHRSVSWYQQTPGQGLQFLFEYFSETQRNKGNFPGRFSGRQFSNSRSEMNVSTLELGDSALYLCASSLGDGYNEQFFGPGTRLTVL.

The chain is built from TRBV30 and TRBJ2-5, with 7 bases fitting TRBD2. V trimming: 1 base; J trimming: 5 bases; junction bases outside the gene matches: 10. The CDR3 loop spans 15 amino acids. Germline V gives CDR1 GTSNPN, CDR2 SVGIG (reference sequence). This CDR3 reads CAWSETGRARETQYF. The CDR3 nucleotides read TGTGCCTGGAGTGAAACGGGGAGGGCCAGGGAGACCCAGTACTTC.

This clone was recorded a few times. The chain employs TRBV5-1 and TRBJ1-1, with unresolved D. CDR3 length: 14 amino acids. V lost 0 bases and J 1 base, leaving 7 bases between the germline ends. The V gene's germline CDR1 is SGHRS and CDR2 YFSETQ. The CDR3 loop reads CASSLARQNTEAFF. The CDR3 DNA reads TGCGCCAGCAGCTTGGCTCGACAGAACACTGAAGCTTTCTTT.

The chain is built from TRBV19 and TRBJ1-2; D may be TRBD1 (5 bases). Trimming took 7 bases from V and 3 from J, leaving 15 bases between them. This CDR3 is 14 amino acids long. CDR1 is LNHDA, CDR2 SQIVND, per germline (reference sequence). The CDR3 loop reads CASKIRGDDYGYTF. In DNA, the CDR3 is TGTGCCAGTAAGATACGGGGCGACGACTATGGCTACACCTTC.

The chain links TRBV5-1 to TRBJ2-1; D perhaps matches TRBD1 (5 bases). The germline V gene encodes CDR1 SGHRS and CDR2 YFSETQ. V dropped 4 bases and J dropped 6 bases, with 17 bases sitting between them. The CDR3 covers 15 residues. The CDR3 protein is CASSPMGRGLNEQFF. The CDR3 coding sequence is TGCGCCAGCAGCCCCATGGGGCGTGGGCTCAATGAGCAGTTCTTC.

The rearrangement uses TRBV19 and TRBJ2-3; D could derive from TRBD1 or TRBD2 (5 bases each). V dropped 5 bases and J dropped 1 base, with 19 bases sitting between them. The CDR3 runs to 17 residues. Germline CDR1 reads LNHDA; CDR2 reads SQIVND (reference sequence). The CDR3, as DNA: TGTGCCAGTAGTCCCCGGGACGTGGGGGTCGGCACAGATACGCAGTATTTT. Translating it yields CASSPRDVGVGTDTQYF.

CDR3 nucleotide sequence: TGTGCCAGCAGCCAAGATCTTGGAAACACCATATATTTT. Amino acids: CASSQDLGNTIYF. The V call is TRBV4-2, the J call TRBJ1-3; no clear D gene. The CDR3 has 13 residues. Trimming left V 0 bases short and J 3 bases short, with 3 bases between. Germline CDR1 is LGHNA and CDR2 is YNFKEQ.

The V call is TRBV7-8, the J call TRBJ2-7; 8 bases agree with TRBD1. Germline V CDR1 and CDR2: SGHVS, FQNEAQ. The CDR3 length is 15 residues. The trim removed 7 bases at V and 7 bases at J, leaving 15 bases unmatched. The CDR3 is CASKIGPGGLGEQYF. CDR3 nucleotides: TGTGCCAGCAAAATCGGGCCAGGGGGCTTGGGAGAGCAGTACTTC. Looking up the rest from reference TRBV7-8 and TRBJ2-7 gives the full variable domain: GAGVSQSPRYKVAKRGQDVALRCDPISGHVSLFWYQQALGQGPEFLTYFQNEAQLDKSGLPSDRFFAERPEGSVSTLKIQRTQQEDSAVYLCASKIGPGGLGEQYFGPGTRLTVT.

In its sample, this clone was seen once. CDR3 in amino acids: CAISGQGREEKLFF. CDR3 DNA sequence: TGTGCCATCAGCGGACAGGGAAGAGAGGAAAAACTGTTTTTT. The chain uses TRBV10-3 and TRBJ1-4; 8 bases align to TRBD1. The V gene's germline CDR1 is ENHRY and CDR2 SYGVKD. V lost 6 bases to trimming and J lost 8 bases; unmatched junction nucleotides: 8. This CDR3 comprises 14 residues.

CDR3 sequence reads: CASSLGGQNTDTQYF. In nucleotides, the CDR3 is TGTGCCAGCAGCTTAGGGGGACAGAACACAGATACGCAGTATTTT. This chain connects TRBV11-3 to TRBJ2-3; 7 nucleotides match TRBD1. Germline assignment: CDR1 SGHNT and CDR2 YENEEA. The CDR3 spans 15 residues. The J segment lost 2 bases and the V segment lost 1 base, leaving 3 bases of the junction unmatched.

CDR3 in DNA: TGTGCCAGCAGCCGTGGACAGCCCCAGCATTTT. Translated, it gives CASSRGQPQHF. The chain links TRBV28 to TRBJ1-5; D gene uncertain. The CDR3 is 11 amino acids. Germline V gene lookup returns CDR1 MDHEN and CDR2 SYDVKM. Trimming shortened V by 6 bases and J by 7 bases, and 7 bases separated the two germline ends.

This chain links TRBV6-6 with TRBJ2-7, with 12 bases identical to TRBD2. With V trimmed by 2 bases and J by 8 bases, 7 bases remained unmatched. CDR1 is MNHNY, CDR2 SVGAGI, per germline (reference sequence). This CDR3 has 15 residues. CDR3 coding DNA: TGTGCCAGCAGTTACCCGACTAGCGGGAGTCTTCAGCAGTACTTC. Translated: CASSYPTSGSLQQYF.

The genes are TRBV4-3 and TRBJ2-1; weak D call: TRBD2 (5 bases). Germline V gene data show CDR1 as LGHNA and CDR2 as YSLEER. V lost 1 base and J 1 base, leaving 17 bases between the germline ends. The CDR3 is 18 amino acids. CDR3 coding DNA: TGCGCCAGCAGCCAAGTACTAGGCGGGCGAGGGTCCTACAATGAGCAGTTCTTC. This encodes CASSQVLGGRGSYNEQFF.

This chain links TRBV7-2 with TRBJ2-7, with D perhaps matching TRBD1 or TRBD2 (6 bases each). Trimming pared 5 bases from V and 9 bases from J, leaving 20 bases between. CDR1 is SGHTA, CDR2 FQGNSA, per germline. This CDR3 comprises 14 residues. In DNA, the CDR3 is TGTGCCAGCAGCCTGAGTGAGGGGGGATTGGGGCAGTACTTC. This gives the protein CASSLSEGGLGQYF.

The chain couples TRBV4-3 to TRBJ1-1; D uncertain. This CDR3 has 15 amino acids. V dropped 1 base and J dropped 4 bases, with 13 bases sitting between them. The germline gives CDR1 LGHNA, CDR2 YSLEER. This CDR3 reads CASSQVYEASTEAFF. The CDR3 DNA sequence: TGCGCCAGCAGCCAAGTCTACGAAGCGAGCACTGAAGCTTTCTTT.

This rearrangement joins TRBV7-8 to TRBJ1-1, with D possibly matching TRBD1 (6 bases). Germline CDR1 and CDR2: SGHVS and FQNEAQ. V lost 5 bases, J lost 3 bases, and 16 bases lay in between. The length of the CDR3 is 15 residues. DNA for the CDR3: TGTGCCAGCAGCCTCTTTTTACAGGGACACACTGAAGCTTTCTTT. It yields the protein CASSLFLQGHTEAFF.

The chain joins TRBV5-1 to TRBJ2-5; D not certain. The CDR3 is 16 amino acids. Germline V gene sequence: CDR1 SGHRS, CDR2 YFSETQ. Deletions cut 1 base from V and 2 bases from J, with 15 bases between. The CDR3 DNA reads TGCGCCAGCAGCTTGACCTTTACTTCTGGGCAAGAGACCCAGTACTTC. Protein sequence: CASSLTFTSGQETQYF.

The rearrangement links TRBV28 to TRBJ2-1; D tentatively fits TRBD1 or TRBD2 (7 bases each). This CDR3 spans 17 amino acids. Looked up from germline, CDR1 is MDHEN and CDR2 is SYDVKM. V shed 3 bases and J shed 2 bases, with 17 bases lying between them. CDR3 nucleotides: TGTGCCAGCAGTTTGGGGGGAGGGGGCCGGGCCTACAATGAGCAGTTCTTC. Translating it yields CASSLGGGGRAYNEQFF. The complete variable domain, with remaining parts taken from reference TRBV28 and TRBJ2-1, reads DVKVTQSSRYLVKRTGEKVFLECVQDMDHENMFWYRQDPGLGLRLIYFSYDVKMKEKGDIPEGYSVSREKKERFSLILESASTNQTSMYLCASSLGGGGRAYNEQFFGPGTRLTVL.

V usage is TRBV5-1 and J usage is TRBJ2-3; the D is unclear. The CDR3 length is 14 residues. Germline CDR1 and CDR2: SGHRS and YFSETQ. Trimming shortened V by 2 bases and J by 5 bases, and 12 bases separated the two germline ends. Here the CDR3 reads CASSFTEALDTQYF. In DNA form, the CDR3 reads TGCGCCAGCAGCTTTACAGAGGCCCTAGATACGCAGTATTTT.